The T cell receptor (beta chain) under discussion was sequenced for a study of regulatory T cells in long-lasting Graves disease. Overall study findings and caveats: Favoring TRBV28, TRBJ1-2 and TRBJ2-5 was a feature seen in persistent disease. Between persistent patients, about 2,500 public clonotypes were shared, exceeding the roughly 920 shared between new patients.

This clonotype was detected a few times. Its target is unknown. Noted time point: persistent/refractory GD, antithyroid drugs over 5 years with positive TRAb. From PBMCs, RNA was extracted and then used to make the TCR library. iRepertoire HTBI primers and Arm-PCR of CDR3 regions built TCR beta libraries. In TCRdb, the multiplex PCR reads were re-called with MiXCR into one record per CDR3 protein. Found here are 650,000 to 850,000 distinct CDR3 sequences, 25% to 35% of them singletons; the top ten hold about 40%. Germline loops: CDR1 SEHNR, CDR2 FQNEAQ (reference sequence). Trimming cost V 6 bases and J 5 bases, with 11 bases left between them. The CDR3 runs to 12 residues.

V usage is TRBV7-9 and J usage is TRBJ2-7; no reliable D call. The sequenced sample was peripheral blood mononuclear cells (PBMCs), obtained when the disease was refractory, from a patient treated with antithyroid drugs. The receptor's source is a female donor with Graves disease. The CDR3 loop reads CASRSFMDEQYF. In DNA form, the CDR3 reads TGTGCCAGCAGGTCTTTTATGGACGAGCAGTACTTC.